This T cell receptor (beta chain) was obtained from a study of shared T cell receptors in the human thymus. Trimming at V came to 4 bases and at J to 5 bases, leaving 10 bases not matched to a gene. This CDR3 has 15 amino acids. Germline V lookup: CDR1 SQVTM, CDR2 ANQGSEA. The assay was immunoSEQ multiplex PCR, and TCRdb's table has in-frame clones only and misses some. This table has 600,000 or so clones, more than 70% appearing once. In addition, the sample was reused for a study of human thymus T cells. That paper states: Having corrective surgery for congenital heart defects, healthy Finnish infants were the ones who donated. Corrective cardiac surgery supplied the resected thymus tissue. Usage of V and J genes appeared biased in thymic and blood repertoires.

This chain joins TRBV29-1 and TRBJ2-1, with 8 bases aligning to TRBD2. Sequencing input: thymocytes. The origin of this receptor is a boy under two years old with a congenital heart defect. The CDR3 loop reads CSVAWGAGVNNEQFF. In DNA, the CDR3 is TGCAGCGTTGCGTGGGGAGCGGGAGTAAACAATGAGCAGTTCTTC.